This T cell receptor (beta chain) was obtained from a study of blood T cell repertoires in COVID-19. V dropped 0 bases and J dropped 0 bases, with 7 bases sitting between them. This CDR3 comprises 15 residues. CDR1 and CDR2 from the germline V gene are SGHNT and YYREEE (reference sequence). Sequenced by immunoSEQ multiplex PCR; TCRdb stores in-frame clones only, minus some. Here the sample spans roughly 100,000 clones, around 90% being singletons. The TCR was taken from a young man with acute or convalescent COVID-19. The V and J genes are TRBV5-4 and TRBJ2-1; D remains unclear. What was sequenced was peripheral blood. CDR3 nucleotide sequence: TGTGCCAGCAGCTTGGGGCGGAACTCCTACAATGAGCAGTTCTTC. Translated: CASSLGRNSYNEQFF. The full variable domain, its missing parts supplied by reference TRBV5-4 and TRBJ2-1, is ETGVTQSPTHLIKTRGQQVTLRCSSQSGHNTVSWYQQALGQGPQFIFQYYREEENGRGNFPPRFSGLQFPNYSSELNVNALELDDSALYLCASSLGRNSYNEQFFGPGTRLTVL.